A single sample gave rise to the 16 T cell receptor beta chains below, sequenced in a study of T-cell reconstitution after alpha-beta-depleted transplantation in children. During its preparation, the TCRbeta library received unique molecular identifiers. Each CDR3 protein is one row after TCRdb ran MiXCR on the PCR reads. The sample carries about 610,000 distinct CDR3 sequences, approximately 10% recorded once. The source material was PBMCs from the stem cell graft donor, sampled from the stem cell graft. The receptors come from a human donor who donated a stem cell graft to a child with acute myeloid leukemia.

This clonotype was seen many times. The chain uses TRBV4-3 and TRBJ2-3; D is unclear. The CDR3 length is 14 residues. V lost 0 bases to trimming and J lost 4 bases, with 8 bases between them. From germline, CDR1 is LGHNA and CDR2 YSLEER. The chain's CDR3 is CASSQEGRADTQYF. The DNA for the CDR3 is TGCGCCAGCAGCCAAGAAGGAAGGGCAGATACGCAGTATTTT.

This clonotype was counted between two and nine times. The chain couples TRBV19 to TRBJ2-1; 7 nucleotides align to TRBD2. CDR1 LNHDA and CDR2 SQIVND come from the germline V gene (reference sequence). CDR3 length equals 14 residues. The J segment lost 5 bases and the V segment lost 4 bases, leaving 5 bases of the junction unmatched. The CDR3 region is CASSNGLEHNEQFF. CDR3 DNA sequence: TGTGCCAGTAGTAATGGACTAGAACACAATGAGCAGTTCTTC.

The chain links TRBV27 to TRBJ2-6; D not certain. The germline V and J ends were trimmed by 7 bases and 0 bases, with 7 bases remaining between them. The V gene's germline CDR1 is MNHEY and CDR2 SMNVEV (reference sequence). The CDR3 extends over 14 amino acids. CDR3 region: CASKLFSGANVLTF. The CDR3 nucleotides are TGTGCCAGCAAACTATTCTCTGGGGCCAACGTCCTGACTTTC.

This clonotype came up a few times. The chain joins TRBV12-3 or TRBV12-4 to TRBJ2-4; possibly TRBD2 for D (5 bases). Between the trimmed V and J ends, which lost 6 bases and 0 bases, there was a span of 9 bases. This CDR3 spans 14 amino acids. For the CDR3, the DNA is TGTGCCAGCAGCCTCGGACTAGCCAAAAACATTCAGTACTTC. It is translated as CASSLGLAKNIQYF.

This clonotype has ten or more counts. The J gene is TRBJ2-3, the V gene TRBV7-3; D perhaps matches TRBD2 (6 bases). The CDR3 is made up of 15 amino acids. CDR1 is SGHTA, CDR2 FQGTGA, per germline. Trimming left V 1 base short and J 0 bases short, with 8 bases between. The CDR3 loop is CASSLSGISTDTQYF. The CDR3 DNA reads TGTGCCAGCAGCTTAAGCGGGATTAGCACAGATACGCAGTATTTT.

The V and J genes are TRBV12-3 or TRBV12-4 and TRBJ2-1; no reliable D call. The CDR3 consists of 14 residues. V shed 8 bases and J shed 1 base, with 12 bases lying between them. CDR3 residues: CASSNFGSYNEQFF. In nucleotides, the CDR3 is TGTGCCAGCTCCAACTTTGGATCCTACAATGAGCAGTTCTTC.

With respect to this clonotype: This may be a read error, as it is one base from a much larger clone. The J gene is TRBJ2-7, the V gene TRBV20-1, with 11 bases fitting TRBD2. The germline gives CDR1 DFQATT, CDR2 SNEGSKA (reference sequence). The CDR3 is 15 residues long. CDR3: CCADIAGGSSYEQYF. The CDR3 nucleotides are TGCTGTGCTGATATAGCGGGAGGGAGCTCCTACGAGCAGTACTTC.

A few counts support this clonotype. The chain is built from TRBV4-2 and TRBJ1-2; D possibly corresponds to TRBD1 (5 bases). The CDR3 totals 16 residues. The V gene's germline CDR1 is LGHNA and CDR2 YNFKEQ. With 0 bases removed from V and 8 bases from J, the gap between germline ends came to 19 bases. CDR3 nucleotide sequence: TGTGCCAGCAGCCAAGAAGAATCCCGGGACCAGGGCGGCTACACCTTC. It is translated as CASSQEESRDQGGYTF.

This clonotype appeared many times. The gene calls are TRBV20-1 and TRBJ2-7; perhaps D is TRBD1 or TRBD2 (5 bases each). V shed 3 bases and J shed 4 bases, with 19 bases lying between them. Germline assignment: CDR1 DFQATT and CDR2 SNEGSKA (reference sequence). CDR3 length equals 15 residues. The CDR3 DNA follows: TGCAGTGCTAGCCCCCCCACAGGTGGGGGTTACGAGCAGTACTTC. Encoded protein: CSASPPTGGGYEQYF.

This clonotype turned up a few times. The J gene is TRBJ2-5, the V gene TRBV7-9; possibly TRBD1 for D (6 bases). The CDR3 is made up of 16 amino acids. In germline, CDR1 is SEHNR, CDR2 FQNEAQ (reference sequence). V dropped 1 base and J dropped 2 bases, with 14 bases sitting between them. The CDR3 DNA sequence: TGTGCCAGCAGCTTAGATCCAGGGGCCCATCAAGAGACCCAGTACTTC. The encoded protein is CASSLDPGAHQETQYF. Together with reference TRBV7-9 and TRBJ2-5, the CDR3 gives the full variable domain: DTGVSQNPRHKITKRGQNVTFRCDPISEHNRLYWYRQTLGQGPEFLTYFQNEAQLEKSRLLSDRFSAERPKGSFSTLEIQRTEQGDSAMYLCASSLDPGAHQETQYFGPGTRLLVL.

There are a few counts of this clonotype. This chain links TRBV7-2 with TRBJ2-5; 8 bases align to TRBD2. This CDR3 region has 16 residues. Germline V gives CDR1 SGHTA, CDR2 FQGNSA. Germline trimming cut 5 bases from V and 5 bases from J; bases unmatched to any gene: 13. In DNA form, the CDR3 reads TGTGCCAGCAGCGGCTTTTGGACTAGCCGGGAGGAGACCCAGTACTTC. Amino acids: CASSGFWTSREETQYF.

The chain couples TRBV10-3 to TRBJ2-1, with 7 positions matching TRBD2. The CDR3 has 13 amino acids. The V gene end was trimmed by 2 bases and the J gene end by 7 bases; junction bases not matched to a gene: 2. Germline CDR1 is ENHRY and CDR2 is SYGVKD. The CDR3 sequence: CAISERGENEQFF. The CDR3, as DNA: TGTGCCATCAGTGAGCGGGGGGAGAATGAGCAGTTCTTC.

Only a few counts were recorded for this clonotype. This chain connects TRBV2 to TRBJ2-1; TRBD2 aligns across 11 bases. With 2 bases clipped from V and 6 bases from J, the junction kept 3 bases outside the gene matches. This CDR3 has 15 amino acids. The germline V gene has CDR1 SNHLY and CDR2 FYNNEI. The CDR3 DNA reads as TGTGCCAGCAGTGAACTAGCGGGAGGCCCCAATGAGCAGTTCTTC. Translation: CASSELAGGPNEQFF.

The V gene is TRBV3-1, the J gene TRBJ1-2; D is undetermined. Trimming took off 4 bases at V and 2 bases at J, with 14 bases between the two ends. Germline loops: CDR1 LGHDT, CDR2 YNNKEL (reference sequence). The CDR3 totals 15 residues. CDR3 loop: CASSPSTGRNYGYTF. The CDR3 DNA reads TGTGCCAGCAGCCCCTCAACTGGACGCAACTATGGCTACACCTTC.

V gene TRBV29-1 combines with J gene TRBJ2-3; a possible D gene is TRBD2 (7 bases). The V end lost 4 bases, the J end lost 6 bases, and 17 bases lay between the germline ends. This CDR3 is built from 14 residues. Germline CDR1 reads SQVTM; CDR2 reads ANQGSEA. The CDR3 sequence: CSVVRGAEGDTQYF. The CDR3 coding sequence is TGCAGCGTTGTTCGGGGGGCGGAAGGGGATACGCAGTATTTT.

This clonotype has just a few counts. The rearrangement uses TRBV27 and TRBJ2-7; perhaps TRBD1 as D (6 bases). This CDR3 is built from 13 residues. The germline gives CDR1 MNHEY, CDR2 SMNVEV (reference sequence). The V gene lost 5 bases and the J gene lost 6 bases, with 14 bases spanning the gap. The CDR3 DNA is TGTGCCAGCAGTGACGACAGGAAAGGCGAGCAGTACTTC. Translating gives CASSDDRKGEQYF.